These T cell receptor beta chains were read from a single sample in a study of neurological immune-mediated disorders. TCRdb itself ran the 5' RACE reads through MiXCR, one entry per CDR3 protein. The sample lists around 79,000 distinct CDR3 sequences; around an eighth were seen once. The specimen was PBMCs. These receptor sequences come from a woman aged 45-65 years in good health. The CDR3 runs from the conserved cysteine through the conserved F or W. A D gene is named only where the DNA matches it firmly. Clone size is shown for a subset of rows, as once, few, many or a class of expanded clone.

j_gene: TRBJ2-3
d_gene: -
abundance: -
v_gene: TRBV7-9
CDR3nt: TGTGCCAGCACTATCACAGATACGCAGTATTTT
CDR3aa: CASTITDTQYF

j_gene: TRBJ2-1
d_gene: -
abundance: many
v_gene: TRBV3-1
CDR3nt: TGTGCCAGCAGCCGCCTCGGCCAAGGTAGGAATGAGCAGTTCTTC
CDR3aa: CASSRLGQGRNEQFF

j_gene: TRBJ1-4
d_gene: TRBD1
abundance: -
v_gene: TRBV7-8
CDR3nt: TGTGCCAGCAGCTTAAGTTCCGCGGGACAGTATGAAAAACTGTTTTTT
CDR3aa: CASSLSSAGQYEKLFF

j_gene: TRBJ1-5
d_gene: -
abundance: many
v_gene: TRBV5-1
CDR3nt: TGCGCCAGCAGCTTGGATCAGGGCGGCAATCAGCCCCAGCATTTT
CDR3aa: CASSLDQGGNQPQHF

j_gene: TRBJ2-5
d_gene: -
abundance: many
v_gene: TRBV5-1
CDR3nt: TGCGCCAGCAGCTTTACCCGAGAGACCCAGTACTTC
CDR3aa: CASSFTRETQYF

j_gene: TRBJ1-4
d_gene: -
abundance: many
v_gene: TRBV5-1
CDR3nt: TGCGCCAGCAGCTTGCGACAGTTTAATGAAAAACTGTTTTTT
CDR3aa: CASSLRQFNEKLFF

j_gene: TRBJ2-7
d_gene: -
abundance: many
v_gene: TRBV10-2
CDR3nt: TGCGCCACAACAGGGTCCACCTACGAGCAGTACTTC
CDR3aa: CATTGSTYEQYF

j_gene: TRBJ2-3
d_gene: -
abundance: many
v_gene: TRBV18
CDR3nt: TGTGCCAGCTCGCCTACCGCGGGGTTCACAGATACGCAGTATTTT
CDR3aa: CASSPTAGFTDTQYF

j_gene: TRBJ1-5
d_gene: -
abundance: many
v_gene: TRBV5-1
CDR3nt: TGCGCCAGCAGCTCCTCGTCAGGGGATCAGCCCCAGCATTTT
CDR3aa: CASSSSSGDQPQHF

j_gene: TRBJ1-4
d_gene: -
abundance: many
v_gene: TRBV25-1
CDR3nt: TGTGCCAGCAGTCAGTCAGGGGCTGAGGGTGAAAAACTGTTTTTT
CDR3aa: CASSQSGAEGEKLFF

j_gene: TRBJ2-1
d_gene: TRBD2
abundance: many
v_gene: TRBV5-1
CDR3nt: TGCGCCAGCAGCTTGGAGGTTCCTAGCGGGGGGGCTGCTGAGCAGTTCTTC
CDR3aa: CASSLEVPSGGAAEQFF

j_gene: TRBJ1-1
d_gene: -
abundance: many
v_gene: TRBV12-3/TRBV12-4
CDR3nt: TGTGCCAGCAGTCAAGTCGACGGAGGTGAAGCTTTCTTT
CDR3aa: CASSQVDGGEAFF

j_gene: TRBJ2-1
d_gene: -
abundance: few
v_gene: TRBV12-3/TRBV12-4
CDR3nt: TGTGCCAGCAGTTTAGTTCTCGTAGCGTCAAACAATGAGCAGTTCTTC
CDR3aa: CASSLVLVASNNEQFF

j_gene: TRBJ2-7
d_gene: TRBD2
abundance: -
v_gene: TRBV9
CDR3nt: TGTGCCAGCAGCGTAGGGGAGGGAGTACCCTACGAGCAGTACTTC
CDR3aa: CASSVGEGVPYEQYF

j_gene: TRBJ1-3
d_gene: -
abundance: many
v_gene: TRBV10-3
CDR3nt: TGTGCCATCAGAGGCGACTCTGGAAACACCATATATTTT
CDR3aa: CAIRGDSGNTIYF

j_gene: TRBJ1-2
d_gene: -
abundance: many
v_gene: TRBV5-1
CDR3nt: TGCGCCAGCAGCTTGGTCGGCCTAAACTATGGCTACACCTTC
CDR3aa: CASSLVGLNYGYTF

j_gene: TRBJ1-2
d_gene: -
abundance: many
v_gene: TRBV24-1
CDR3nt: TGTGCCACCAGTGACCCGACGGGATTCTATGGCTACACCTTC
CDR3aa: CATSDPTGFYGYTF

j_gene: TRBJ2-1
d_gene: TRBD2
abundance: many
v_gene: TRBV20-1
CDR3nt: TGCAGTGCTACCCGACTAGCGGGAGGTCTCTTCAATGAGCAGTTCTTC
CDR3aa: CSATRLAGGLFNEQFF

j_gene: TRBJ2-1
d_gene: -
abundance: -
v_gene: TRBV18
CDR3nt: TGTGCCAGCTCACCACCCTCTAGAGATGAGCAGTTCTTC
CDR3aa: CASSPPSRDEQFF

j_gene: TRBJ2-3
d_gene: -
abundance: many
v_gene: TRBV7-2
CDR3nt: TGTGCCAGCAGCCCCATGGTTTTAAGCACAGATACGCAGTATTTT
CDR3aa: CASSPMVLSTDTQYF

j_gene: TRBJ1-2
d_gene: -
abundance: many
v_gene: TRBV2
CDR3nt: TGTGCCAGCAGTTGGGAAGGCGCTAAGGGCTACACCTTC
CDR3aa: CASSWEGAKGYTF

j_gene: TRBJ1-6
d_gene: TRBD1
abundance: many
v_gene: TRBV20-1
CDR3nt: TGCAGTGCTTACACAGGGGGCAGTAATTCACCCCTCCACTTT
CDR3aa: CSAYTGGSNSPLHF

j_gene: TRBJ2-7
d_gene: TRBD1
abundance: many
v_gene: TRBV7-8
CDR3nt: TGTGCCAGCAGCTTAGCCGCCGGGACAGGGGACTACGAGCAGTACTTC
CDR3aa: CASSLAAGTGDYEQYF

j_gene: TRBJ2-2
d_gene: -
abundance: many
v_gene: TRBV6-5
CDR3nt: TGTGCCAGCAATAGACTGAACACCGGGGAGCTGTTTTTT
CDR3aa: CASNRLNTGELFF

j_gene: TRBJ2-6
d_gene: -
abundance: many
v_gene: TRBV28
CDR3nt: TGTGCCAGCAGTTCTACCTCCCCTAGGAGCGGGGCCAACGTCCTGACTTTC
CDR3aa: CASSSTSPRSGANVLTF

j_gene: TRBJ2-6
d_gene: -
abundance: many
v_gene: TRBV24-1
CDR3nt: TGTGCCACCAGTGACCCGGGGGCGTCTGGGGCCAACGTCCTGACTTTC
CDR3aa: CATSDPGASGANVLTF

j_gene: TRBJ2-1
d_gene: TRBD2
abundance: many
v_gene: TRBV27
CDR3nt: TGTGCCAGCAGTCCCATGCGGGAGACTTTGAATGAGCAGTTCTTC
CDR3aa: CASSPMRETLNEQFF

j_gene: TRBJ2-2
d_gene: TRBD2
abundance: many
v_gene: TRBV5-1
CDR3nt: TGCGCCAGCAGCTTGGTGGCCAGCGGGGGGAACACCGGGGAGCTGTTTTTT
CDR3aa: CASSLVASGGNTGELFF

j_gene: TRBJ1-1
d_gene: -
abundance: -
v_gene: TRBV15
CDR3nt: TGTGCCACCAGCAGAGATCCAGGGGATACTTTCCGGCCGGGGACTGAAGCTTTCTTT
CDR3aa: CATSRDPGDTFRPGTEAFF

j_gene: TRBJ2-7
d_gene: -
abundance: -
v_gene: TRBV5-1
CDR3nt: TGCGCCAGCAGCATAGGACAGTTCTACGAGCAGTACTTC
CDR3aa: CASSIGQFYEQYF

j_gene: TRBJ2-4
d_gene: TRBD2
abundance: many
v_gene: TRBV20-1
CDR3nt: TGCAGTGCTAGAGATTCTAGCGGGGGGTCCGGAAACATTCAGTACTTC
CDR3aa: CSARDSSGGSGNIQYF

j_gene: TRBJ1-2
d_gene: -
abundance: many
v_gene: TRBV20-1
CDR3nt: TGCAGTGCCCCTTCACAGGGTAGCTATGGCTACACCTTC
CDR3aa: CSAPSQGSYGYTF

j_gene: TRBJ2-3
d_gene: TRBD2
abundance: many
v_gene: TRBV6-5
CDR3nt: TGTGCCAGCAGGACTAGCGGGGGCACAGATACGCAGTATTTT
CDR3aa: CASRTSGGTDTQYF

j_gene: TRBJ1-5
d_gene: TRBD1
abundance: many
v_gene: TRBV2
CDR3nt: TGTGCCAGCAGGATGACAGGGGTCAGCAATCAGCCCCAGCATTTT
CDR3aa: CASRMTGVSNQPQHF

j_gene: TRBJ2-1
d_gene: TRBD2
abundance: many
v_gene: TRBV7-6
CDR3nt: TGTGCCAGCAGCACCCTAGCGGGAGAGAATGAGCAGTTCTTC
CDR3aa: CASSTLAGENEQFF

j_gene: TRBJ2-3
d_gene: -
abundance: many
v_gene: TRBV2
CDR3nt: TGTGCCAGCAGGGCGGGAAACTTCGCAGATACGCAGTATTTT
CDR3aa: CASRAGNFADTQYF

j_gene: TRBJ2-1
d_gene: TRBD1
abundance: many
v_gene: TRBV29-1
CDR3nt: TGCAGCGTTGACGACAGGGGGTTCTACAATGAGCAGTTCTTC
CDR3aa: CSVDDRGFYNEQFF

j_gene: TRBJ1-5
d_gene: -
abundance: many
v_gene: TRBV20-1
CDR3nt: TGCAGTGCTAGAGGCGGATTGGGTCCGTCACAGCATTTT
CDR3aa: CSARGGLGPSQHF

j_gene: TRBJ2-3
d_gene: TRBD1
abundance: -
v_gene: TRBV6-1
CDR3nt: TGTGCCAGTGGGCCGGGACAGATCGCAGATACGCAGTATTTT
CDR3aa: CASGPGQIADTQYF

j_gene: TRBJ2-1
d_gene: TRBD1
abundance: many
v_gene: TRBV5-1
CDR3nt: TGCGCCAGCAGCTTGGAGGGACAGTCCTACAATGAGCAGTTCTTC
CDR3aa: CASSLEGQSYNEQFF

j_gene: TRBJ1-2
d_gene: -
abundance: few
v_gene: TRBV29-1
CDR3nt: TGCAGCGTCAACCTCGAACGCTATGGCTACACCTTC
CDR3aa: CSVNLERYGYTF

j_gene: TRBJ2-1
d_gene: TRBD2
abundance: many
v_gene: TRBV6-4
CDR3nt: TGTGCCAGCAGCCAACTAGCGGGGGAGTACAATGAGCAGTTCTTC
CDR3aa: CASSQLAGEYNEQFF

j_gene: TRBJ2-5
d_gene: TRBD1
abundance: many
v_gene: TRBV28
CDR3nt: TGTGCCAGCAGTTTACCGGGACAGCCTCAAGAGACCCAGTACTTC
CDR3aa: CASSLPGQPQETQYF

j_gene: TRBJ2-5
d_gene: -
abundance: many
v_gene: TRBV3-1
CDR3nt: TGTGCCAGCAGCCAAGCTTTCGAGGAGACCCAGTACTTC
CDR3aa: CASSQAFEETQYF

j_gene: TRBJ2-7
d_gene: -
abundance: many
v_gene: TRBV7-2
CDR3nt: TGTGCCAGCAGCTTAGTGTTGGGGGGCAACGAGCAGTACTTC
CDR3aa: CASSLVLGGNEQYF

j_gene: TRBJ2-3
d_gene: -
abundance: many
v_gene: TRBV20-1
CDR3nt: TGCAGTGCTAGAGCCGACCTCACAGATACGCAGTATTTT
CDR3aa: CSARADLTDTQYF

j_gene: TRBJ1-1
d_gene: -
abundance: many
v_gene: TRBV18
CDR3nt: TGTGCCAGCTCACCACCGGGGCGGGGGCCGAACACTGAAGCTTTCTTT
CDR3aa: CASSPPGRGPNTEAFF

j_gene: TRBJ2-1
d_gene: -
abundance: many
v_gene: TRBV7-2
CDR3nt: TGTGCCAGCAGCCCAGGACAGAACAATGAGCAGTTCTTC
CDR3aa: CASSPGQNNEQFF

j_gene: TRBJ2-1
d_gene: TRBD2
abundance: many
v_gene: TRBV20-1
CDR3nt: TGCAGTGCTAGAGTCGGTAGCGGGAGCAATGAGCAGTTCTTC
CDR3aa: CSARVGSGSNEQFF

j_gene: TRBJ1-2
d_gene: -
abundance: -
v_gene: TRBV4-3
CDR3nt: TGCGCCAGCAGCCAAGGGCTTGCGGCCAACTATGGCTACACCTTC
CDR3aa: CASSQGLAANYGYTF

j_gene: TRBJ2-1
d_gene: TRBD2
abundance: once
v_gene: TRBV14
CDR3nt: TGTGCCAGCACCTCCCGGCCTAGCGGGAGGGGGGAGCAGTTCTTC
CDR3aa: CASTSRPSGRGEQFF

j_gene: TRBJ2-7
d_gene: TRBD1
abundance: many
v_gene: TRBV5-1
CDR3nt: TGCGCCAGCAACCCCGACGGGACAGAGTACTACGAGCAGTACTTC
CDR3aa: CASNPDGTEYYEQYF

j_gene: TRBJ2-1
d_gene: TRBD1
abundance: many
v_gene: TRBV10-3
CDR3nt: TGTGCCATCACAGGGACAGGAAACTACAATGAGCAGTTCTTC
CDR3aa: CAITGTGNYNEQFF

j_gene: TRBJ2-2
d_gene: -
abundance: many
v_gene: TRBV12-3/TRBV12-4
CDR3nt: TGTGCCAGCATTTCCGACACTAACACCGGGGAGCTGTTTTTT
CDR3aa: CASISDTNTGELFF

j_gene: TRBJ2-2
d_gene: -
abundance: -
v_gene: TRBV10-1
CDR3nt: TGCGCCAGCAGTGAGATAGGGACCGGGGAGCTGTTTTTT
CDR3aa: CASSEIGTGELFF

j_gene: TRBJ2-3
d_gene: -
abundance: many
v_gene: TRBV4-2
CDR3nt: TGTGCCAGCAGCCAAGTAGGCGGGACTTACACAGATACGCAGTATTTT
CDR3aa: CASSQVGGTYTDTQYF

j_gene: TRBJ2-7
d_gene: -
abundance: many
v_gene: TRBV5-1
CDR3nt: TGCGCCAGCAGCTCGGGAGGGGGACAGAAATACGAGCAGTACTTC
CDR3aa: CASSSGGGQKYEQYF

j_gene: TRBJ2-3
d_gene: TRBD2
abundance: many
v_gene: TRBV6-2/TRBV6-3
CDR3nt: TGTGCCAGCAGTTACTCCCCGGGACTAACTGGGCAAGATACGCAGTATTTT
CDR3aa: CASSYSPGLTGQDTQYF

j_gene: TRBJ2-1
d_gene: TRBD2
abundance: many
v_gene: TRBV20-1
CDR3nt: TGCAGTGCTCTGGGACTAGCGGGATCCCCGGGTGAGCAGTTCTTC
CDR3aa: CSALGLAGSPGEQFF